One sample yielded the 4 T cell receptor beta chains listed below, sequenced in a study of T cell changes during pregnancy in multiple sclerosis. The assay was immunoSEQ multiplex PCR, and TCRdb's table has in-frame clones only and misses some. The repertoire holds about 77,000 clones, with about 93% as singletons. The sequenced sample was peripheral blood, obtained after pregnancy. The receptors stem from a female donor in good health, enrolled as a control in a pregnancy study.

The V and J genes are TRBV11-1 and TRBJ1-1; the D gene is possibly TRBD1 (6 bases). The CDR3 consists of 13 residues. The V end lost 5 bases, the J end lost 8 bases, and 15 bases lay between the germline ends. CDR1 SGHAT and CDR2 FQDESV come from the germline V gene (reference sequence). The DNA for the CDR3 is TGTGCCAGCAGCGTAGAGGGGGTTGCGGAAGCTTTCTTT. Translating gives CASSVEGVAEAFF.

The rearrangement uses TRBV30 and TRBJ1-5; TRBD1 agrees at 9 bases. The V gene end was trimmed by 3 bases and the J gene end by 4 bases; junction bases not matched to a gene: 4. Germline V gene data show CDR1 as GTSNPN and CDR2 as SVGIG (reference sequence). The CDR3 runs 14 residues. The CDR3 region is CAWRLGQGNQPQHF. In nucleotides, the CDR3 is TGTGCCTGGAGGCTTGGACAGGGGAATCAGCCCCAGCATTTT.

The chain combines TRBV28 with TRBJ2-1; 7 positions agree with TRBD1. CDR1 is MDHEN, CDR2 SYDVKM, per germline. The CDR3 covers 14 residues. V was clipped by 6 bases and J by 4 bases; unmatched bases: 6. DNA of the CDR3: TGTGCCAGCAGCCCGAGGGGGCTTTACAATGAGCAGTTCTTC. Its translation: CASSPRGLYNEQFF.

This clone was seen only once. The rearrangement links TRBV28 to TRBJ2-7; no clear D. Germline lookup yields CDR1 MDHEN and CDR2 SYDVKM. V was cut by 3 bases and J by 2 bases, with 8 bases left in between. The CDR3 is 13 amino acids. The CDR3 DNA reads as TGTGCCAGCAGTTTTTTGCTAGCCTACGAGCAGTACTTC. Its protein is CASSFLLAYEQYF.